What follows are 5 T cell receptor beta chains derived from one specimen sequenced in a study of human versus mouse CDR3 diversity and MHC coevolution. Generated by immunoSEQ multiplex PCR, the TCRdb table keeps only in-frame clones and is missing some. The sample consists of 86,000 or so clones, over 85% of them appearing once. Material for sequencing was naive CD4+ T cells from blood. Indicated subset: CD45RO-negative CD62L-positive naive CD4 T cells. The receptor set was obtained from a person aged 30-69 years in good health.

The CDR3 spells CASNRQDSGNTIYF. CDR3 in DNA: TGTGCCAGCAACCGACAGGACTCTGGAAACACCATATATTTT. The rearrangement uses TRBV5-4 and TRBJ1-3; D is perhaps TRBD1 (6 bases). From germline, CDR1 is SGHNT and CDR2 YYREEE (reference sequence). V lost 6 bases to trimming and J lost 0 bases, with 10 bases between them. The CDR3 sequence is 14 residues long.

The CDR3 protein is CASSVGGTSNEQFF. The CDR3 nucleotides are TGTGCCAGCAGCGTAGGTGGGACATCAAATGAGCAGTTCTTC. The chain joins TRBV9 to TRBJ2-1; D is perhaps TRBD1 (6 bases). The CDR3 covers 14 residues. V lost 0 bases to trimming and J lost 7 bases, with 11 bases between them. The germline CDR1 and CDR2 sequences are SGDLS and YYNGEE.

This clone has only a few counts. This rearrangement joins TRBV30 to TRBJ2-1; 7 bases are shared with TRBD2. The J segment lost 8 bases and the V segment lost 0 bases, leaving 1 base of the junction unmatched. Germline V gene lookup returns CDR1 GTSNPN and CDR2 SVGIG (reference sequence). The CDR3 is 12 residues long. The chain's CDR3 is CAWSVRGDEQFF. CDR3 bases: TGTGCCTGGAGTGTACGGGGGGATGAGCAGTTCTTC.

The gene calls are TRBV19 and TRBJ1-1, with 7 nucleotides matching TRBD1. The J segment lost 5 bases and the V segment lost 7 bases, leaving 10 bases of the junction unmatched. The CDR3 extends over 14 amino acids. Germline V lookup: CDR1 LNHDA, CDR2 SQIVND (reference sequence). Here the CDR3 reads CASKRQGEGTEAFF. The CDR3 DNA is TGTGCCAGTAAGAGGCAGGGGGAAGGGACTGAAGCTTTCTTT. The full variable domain, rest sourced from reference TRBV19 and TRBJ1-1, is DGGITQSPKYLFRKEGQNVTLSCEQNLNHDAMYWYRQDPGQGLRLIYYSQIVNDFQKGDIAEGYSVSREKKESFPLTVTSAQKNPTAFYLCASKRQGEGTEAFFGQGTRLTVV.

The CDR3 nucleotides are TGTGCCAGCTCACCGCAGGGGACGAACACTGAAGCTTTCTTT. Translated: CASSPQGTNTEAFF. The chain links TRBV18 to TRBJ1-1, with D maybe TRBD1 (6 bases). The CDR3 runs 14 residues. The germline V gene encodes CDR1 KGHSH and CDR2 LQKENI. V lost 3 bases and J lost 1, with 9 bases in between.